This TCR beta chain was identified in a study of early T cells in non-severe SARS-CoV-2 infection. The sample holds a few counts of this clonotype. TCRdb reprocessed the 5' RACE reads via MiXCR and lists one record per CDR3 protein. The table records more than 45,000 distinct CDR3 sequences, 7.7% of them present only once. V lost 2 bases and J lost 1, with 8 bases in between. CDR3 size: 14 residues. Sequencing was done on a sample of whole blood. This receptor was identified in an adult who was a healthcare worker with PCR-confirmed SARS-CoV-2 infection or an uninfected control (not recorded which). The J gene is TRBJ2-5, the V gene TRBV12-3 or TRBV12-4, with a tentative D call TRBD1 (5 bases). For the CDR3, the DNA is TGTGCCAGCAGTTTACAGGGAACCCAAGAGACCCAGTACTTC. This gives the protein CASSLQGTQETQYF.